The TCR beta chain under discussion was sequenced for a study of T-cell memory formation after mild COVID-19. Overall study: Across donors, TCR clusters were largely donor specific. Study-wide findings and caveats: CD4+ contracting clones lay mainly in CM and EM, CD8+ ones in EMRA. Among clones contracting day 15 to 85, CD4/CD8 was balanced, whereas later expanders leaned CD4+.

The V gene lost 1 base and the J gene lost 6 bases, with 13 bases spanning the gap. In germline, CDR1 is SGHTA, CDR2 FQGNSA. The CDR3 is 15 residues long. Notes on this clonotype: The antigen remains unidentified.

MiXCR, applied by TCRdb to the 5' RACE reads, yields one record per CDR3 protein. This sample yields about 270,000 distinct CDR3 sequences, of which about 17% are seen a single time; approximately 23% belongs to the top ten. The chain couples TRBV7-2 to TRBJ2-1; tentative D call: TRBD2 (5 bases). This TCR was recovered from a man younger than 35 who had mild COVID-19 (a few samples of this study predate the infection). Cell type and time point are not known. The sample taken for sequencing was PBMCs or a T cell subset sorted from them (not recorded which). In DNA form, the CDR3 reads TGTGCCAGCAGCTTAGGCCTAGCAGAGGCCAATGAGCAGTTCTTC. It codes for CASSLGLAEANEQFF.